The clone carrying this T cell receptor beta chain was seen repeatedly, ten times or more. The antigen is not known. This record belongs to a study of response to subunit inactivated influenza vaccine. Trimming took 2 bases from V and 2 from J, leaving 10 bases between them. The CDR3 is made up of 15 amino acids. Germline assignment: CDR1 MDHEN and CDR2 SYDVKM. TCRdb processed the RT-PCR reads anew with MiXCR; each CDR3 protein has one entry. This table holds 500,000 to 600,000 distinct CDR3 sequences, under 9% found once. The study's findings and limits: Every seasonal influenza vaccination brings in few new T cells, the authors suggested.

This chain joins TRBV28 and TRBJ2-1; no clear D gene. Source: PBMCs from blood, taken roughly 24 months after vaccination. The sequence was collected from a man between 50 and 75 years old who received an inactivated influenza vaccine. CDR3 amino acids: CASSLRTGPYNEQFF. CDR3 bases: TGTGCCAGCAGTTTAAGGACGGGCCCCTACAATGAGCAGTTCTTC.